Each of the 25 T cell receptor beta chains below was sequenced from the same sample in a study of blood T cell repertoires in COVID-19. TCRdb's table, derived via immunoSEQ multiplex PCR, lists solely in-frame clones and lacks some. The data hold hundreds of thousands of clones, with nearly 90% observed a single time. Sequencing was performed on PBMCs or T cells enriched from blood (not recorded which). Every receptor here comes from a woman aged 18-29 years with acute COVID-19.

V and J are TRBV28 and TRBJ1-1, with D perhaps TRBD1 (5 bases). CDR3 length: 13 amino acids. Trimming cost V 6 bases and J 1 base, with 9 bases left between them. Germline V lookup: CDR1 MDHEN, CDR2 SYDVKM. The CDR3 DNA follows: TGTGCCAGCAGCAGGGCCGCGAACACTGAAGCTTTCTTT. As protein: CASSRAANTEAFF.

The rearrangement links TRBV7-9 to TRBJ2-3; D gene unclear. The length of the CDR3 is 14 residues. The germline CDR1 and CDR2 sequences are SEHNR and FQNEAQ (reference sequence). The V and J ends lost 5 bases and 2 bases respectively, with 11 bases between them. CDR3 loop: CASSTTRPTDTQYF. CDR3 in DNA: TGTGCCAGCAGCACGACTCGACCCACAGATACGCAGTATTTT.

This chain connects TRBV29-1 to TRBJ1-2, with no clear D. The germline V gene encodes CDR1 SQVTM and CDR2 ANQGSEA. This CDR3 comprises 13 residues. The V gene lost 6 bases and the J gene lost 0 bases, with 11 bases spanning the gap. CDR3: CSVESPPNYGYTF. CDR3 DNA: TGCAGCGTGGAGTCGCCCCCTAACTATGGCTACACCTTC.

V gene TRBV29-1 combines with J gene TRBJ2-3; possible D gene TRBD1, 5 bases. The CDR3 has 15 residues. The V gene's germline CDR1 is SQVTM and CDR2 ANQGSEA. Trimming cost V 7 bases and J 2 bases, with 19 bases left between them. CDR3 residues: CSAAWGGHNTDTQYF. CDR3 nucleotide sequence: TGCAGCGCCGCATGGGGCGGTCATAACACAGATACGCAGTATTTT.

The chain employs TRBV27 and TRBJ2-3; 7 bases match TRBD1. V trimming: 5 bases; J trimming: 0 bases; junction bases outside the gene matches: 2. The CDR3 has 14 residues. Germline V gene data show CDR1 as MNHEY and CDR2 as SMNVEV (reference sequence). CDR3 sequence (DNA): TGTGCCAGCAGTCTGGGACAGAGCACAGATACGCAGTATTTT. Its protein product is CASSLGQSTDTQYF.

This chain uses TRBV4-3 with TRBJ1-2; 8 bases line up with TRBD1. Germline V gene sequence: CDR1 LGHNA, CDR2 YSLEER. The CDR3 is made up of 14 amino acids. Losses at the gene ends were 4 bases for V and 2 bases for J; bases not matched to a gene: 3. The DNA for the CDR3 is TGCGCCAGCAGCCGCAGACAGGGGAACTATGGCTACACCTTC. Translating it yields CASSRRQGNYGYTF.

The rearrangement joins TRBV19 to TRBJ2-7, with D possibly TRBD2 on 6 matching bases. The V and J ends lost 7 bases and 2 bases respectively, with 15 bases between them. CDR1 and CDR2 (germline): LNHDA, SQIVND (reference sequence). CDR3 length: 14 amino acids. CDR3 bases: TGTGCCAGTACCACGACTAGAAGGCCCTACGAGCAGTACTTC. This codes for CASTTTRRPYEQYF.

The rearrangement uses TRBV5-5 and TRBJ1-1, with TRBD1 matching 9 bases. The length of the CDR3 is 15 residues. CDR1 and CDR2 (germline): SGHKS, YYEKEE (reference sequence). V lost 2 bases to trimming and J lost 5 bases; unmatched junction nucleotides: 7. The CDR3 reads CASSFSGQGRTEAFF. The CDR3 DNA sequence: TGTGCCAGCAGCTTTTCGGGACAGGGAAGGACTGAAGCTTTCTTT.

V is TRBV19 and J is TRBJ1-1; possibly TRBD1 for D (5 bases). V was clipped by 6 bases and J by 5 bases, with 19 bases between them. Germline V gene lookup returns CDR1 LNHDA and CDR2 SQIVND (reference sequence). The length of the CDR3 is 15 residues. This chain's CDR3 is CASRGSLNGGTEAFF. The CDR3, as DNA: TGTGCCAGTAGGGGGAGCCTCAATGGGGGGACTGAAGCTTTCTTT.

In its sample, this clone was seen many times. Compared with germline, one end of the junction differs, possibly owing to a read error. The chain carries TRBV6-4 and TRBJ2-2; D remains unclear. Germline CDR1 is MRHNA and CDR2 is SNTAGT. The CDR3 totals 15 residues. This chain's CDR3 is CASSDSSRDTGELFF. DNA of the CDR3: TGTGCCAGCAGCGACTCGTCCCGGGACACCGGGGAGCTGTTTTTT.

The chain links TRBV30 to TRBJ2-1; D ambiguous. CDR3 length: 14 amino acids. V gave up 2 bases and J gave up 0 bases, with 8 bases separating them. Germline V gives CDR1 GTSNPN, CDR2 SVGIG (reference sequence). CDR3 protein: CAWSFGRSYNEQFF. For the CDR3, the DNA is TGTGCCTGGAGTTTTGGCCGCTCCTACAATGAGCAGTTCTTC.

The chain combines TRBV6-5 with TRBJ1-1; TRBD1 is a possible D gene (5 bases). The CDR3 totals 15 residues. V was pared by 6 bases and J by 2 bases, with 16 bases between. Germline loops: CDR1 MNHEY, CDR2 SVGAGI. The CDR3 reads CASSSEPQVNTEAFF. In DNA, the CDR3 is TGTGCCAGCAGCTCCGAACCACAGGTAAACACTGAAGCTTTCTTT.

The rearrangement joins TRBV18 to TRBJ1-1; 8 nucleotides agree with TRBD1. The CDR3 runs 16 residues. With V trimmed by 1 base and J by 4 bases, 8 bases remained unmatched. CDR1 KGHSH and CDR2 LQKENI come from the germline V gene. The CDR3 spells CASSPQKTGVGTEAFF. In nucleotides, the CDR3 is TGTGCCAGCTCACCACAGAAGACAGGGGTGGGCACTGAAGCTTTCTTT.

The chain joins TRBV3-1 (or the pseudogene TRBV3-2) to TRBJ2-7, with D tentatively TRBD2 (5 bases). Trimming removed 8 bases at V and 1 base at J, with 12 bases between. Per germline, CDR1 LGHDT and CDR2 YNNKEL (reference sequence). The CDR3 has 13 residues. This CDR3 reads CASGRADSYEQYF. CDR3 DNA sequence: TGTGCCAGCGGGCGAGCGGATTCCTACGAGCAGTACTTC.

This chain connects TRBV4-3 to TRBJ2-7, with D perhaps TRBD1 (5 bases). From germline, CDR1 is LGHNA and CDR2 YSLEER. The CDR3 consists of 14 residues. V dropped 1 base and J dropped 3 bases, with 10 bases sitting between them. The CDR3, as DNA: TGCGCCAGCAGCCAAGTAGTAGGGGACTACGAGCAGTACTTC. Translated: CASSQVVGDYEQYF.

The V gene is TRBV20-1, the J gene TRBJ2-1; 7 bases align to TRBD2. CDR1 and CDR2 (germline): DFQATT, SNEGSKA (reference sequence). The CDR3 contains 11 residues. After removal of 5 bases from V and 9 bases from J, the junction contained 4 bases not matched to a gene. DNA of the CDR3: TGCAGTGCTTCACCGGGGGGTGAGCAGTTCTTC. Protein: CSASPGGEQFF.

V usage is TRBV6-2 or TRBV6-3 and J usage is TRBJ2-7, with 7 bases that match TRBD1. This CDR3 contains 14 residues. Per the germline V gene, CDR1 is MNHEY and CDR2 is SVGEGT. Unmatched junction bases numbered 6, after V lost 5 bases and J lost 2 bases. The CDR3: CASSPTGLTYEQYF. The CDR3, as DNA: TGTGCCAGCAGTCCGACAGGGCTAACCTACGAGCAGTACTTC.

The chain joins TRBV18 to TRBJ1-1; perhaps TRBD1 as D (5 bases). Germline values: CDR1 KGHSH, CDR2 LQKENI. The CDR3 length is 16 residues. The V end was cut by 5 bases, the J end by 11 bases, with 27 bases between. The CDR3 sequence: CASSEPPSGREKGAFF. As DNA, the CDR3 is TGTGCCAGCTCAGAACCCCCCTCGGGACGGGAGAAAGGGGCTTTCTTT.

Of note for this clone: This sample also contains other DNA sequences that code for the same CDR3. The gene calls are TRBV5-5 and TRBJ2-5; maybe TRBD2 (6 bases). From germline, CDR1 is SGHKS and CDR2 YYEKEE (reference sequence). V lost 4 bases and J 0 bases, leaving 7 bases between the germline ends. The CDR3 spans 13 residues. The CDR3, as DNA: TGTGCCAGCAGCCGGACTAACCAAGAGACCCAGTACTTC. It yields the protein CASSRTNQETQYF.

J is TRBJ2-1 and V is TRBV7-3, with 12 bases aligning to TRBD2. The CDR3 is 15 residues long. After removal of 4 bases from V and 7 bases from J, the junction contained 5 bases not matched to a gene. The germline CDR1 and CDR2 sequences are SGHTA and FQGTGA. The chain's CDR3 is CASSSTGTSGNEQFF. The CDR3 DNA reads TGTGCCAGCAGCTCCACCGGGACTAGCGGGAATGAGCAGTTCTTC. The full variable domain, rest sourced from reference TRBV7-3 and TRBJ2-1, is GAGVSQTPSNKVTEKGKYVELRCDPISGHTALYWYRQSLGQGPEFLIYFQGTGAADDSGLPNDRFFAVRPEGSVSTLKIQRTERGDSAVYLCASSSTGTSGNEQFFGPGTRLTVL.

This clone showed up just a few times. The chain combines TRBV10-3 with TRBJ1-4; the match to TRBD1 covers 8 bases. J lost 8 bases, V lost 10 bases, and 6 bases had no gene match. The CDR3 consists of 12 residues. Germline CDR1 is ENHRY and CDR2 is SYGVKD. The chain's CDR3 is CASGQGSEKLFF. CDR3 coding DNA: TGTGCCAGTGGACAGGGAAGCGAAAAACTGTTTTTT.

The chain is built from TRBV7-9 and TRBJ1-5; TRBD1 might be the D (5 bases). Germline V CDR1 and CDR2: SEHNR, FQNEAQ (reference sequence). Deletions cut 1 base from V and 3 bases from J, with 13 bases between. The length of the CDR3 is 16 residues. In DNA, the CDR3 is TGTGCCAGCAGCTTAGGGGCGACAGCCTCCAATCAGCCCCAGCATTTT. It is translated as CASSLGATASNQPQHF. Drawing the rest from reference TRBV7-9 and TRBJ1-5, the complete variable domain is DTGVSQNPRHKITKRGQNVTFRCDPISEHNRLYWYRQTLGQGPEFLTYFQNEAQLEKSRLLSDRFSAERPKGSFSTLEIQRTEQGDSAMYLCASSLGATASNQPQHFGDGTRLSIL.

The gene calls are TRBV4-2 and TRBJ2-2, with 11 bases identical to TRBD2. Germline trimming cut 2 bases from V and 0 bases from J; bases unmatched to any gene: 8. Per germline, CDR1 LGHNA and CDR2 YNFKEQ. CDR3 size: 19 residues. This CDR3 reads CASSQYTGLAASNTGELFF. The DNA for the CDR3 is TGTGCCAGCAGCCAATACACGGGACTAGCGGCGTCGAACACCGGGGAGCTGTTTTTT.

The chain combines TRBV28 with TRBJ2-1; 12 bases align to TRBD2. The germline V gene encodes CDR1 MDHEN and CDR2 SYDVKM. The CDR3 covers 16 residues. With 6 bases clipped from V and 7 bases from J, the junction kept 10 bases outside the gene matches. Written as DNA, the CDR3 is TGTGCCAGCAGCCCAATTACTAGCGGGAGGAGGAATGAGCAGTTCTTC. The encoded protein is CASSPITSGRRNEQFF.

The CDR3 spells CASSTGATEAFF. Written as DNA, the CDR3 is TGTGCCAGCAGCACAGGGGCCACTGAAGCTTTCTTT. The chain carries TRBV9 and TRBJ1-1; 7 bases map to TRBD1. Unmatched junction bases numbered 1, after V lost 4 bases and J lost 4 bases. In germline, CDR1 is SGDLS, CDR2 YYNGEE. The CDR3 is 12 amino acids.